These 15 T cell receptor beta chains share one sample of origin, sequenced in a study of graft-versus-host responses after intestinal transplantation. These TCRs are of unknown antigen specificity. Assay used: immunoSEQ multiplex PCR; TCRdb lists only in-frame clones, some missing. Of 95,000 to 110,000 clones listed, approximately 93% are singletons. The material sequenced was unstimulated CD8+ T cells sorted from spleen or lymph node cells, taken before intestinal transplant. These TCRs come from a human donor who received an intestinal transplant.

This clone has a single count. The CDR3: CASSPPGGTDTQYF. In DNA form, the CDR3 reads TGTGCCAGCAGCCCGCCGGGGGGAACAGATACGCAGTATTTT. The chain is built from TRBV5-4 and TRBJ2-3; 7 bases fit TRBD2. CDR1 SGHNT and CDR2 YYREEE come from the germline V gene (reference sequence). The junction had 5 bases not matched to a gene; V was cut back by 4 bases and J by 3 bases. CDR3 length: 14 residues. Supplemented by reference TRBV5-4 and TRBJ2-3, the full variable domain reads ETGVTQSPTHLIKTRGQQVTLRCSSQSGHNTVSWYQQALGQGPQFIFQYYREEENGRGNFPPRFSGLQFPNYSSELNVNALELDDSALYLCASSPPGGTDTQYFGPGTRLTVL.

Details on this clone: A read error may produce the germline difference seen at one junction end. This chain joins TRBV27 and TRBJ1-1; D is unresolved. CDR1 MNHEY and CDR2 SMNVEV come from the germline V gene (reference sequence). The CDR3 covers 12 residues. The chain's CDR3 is CASGFLNTEAFF. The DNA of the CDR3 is TGTGCCAGCGGTTTTTTGAACACTGAAGCTTTCTTT.

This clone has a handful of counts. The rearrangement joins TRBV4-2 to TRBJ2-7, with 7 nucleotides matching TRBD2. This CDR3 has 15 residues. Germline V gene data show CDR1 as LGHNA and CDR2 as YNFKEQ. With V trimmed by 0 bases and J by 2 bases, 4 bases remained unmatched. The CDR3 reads CASSQDIGGAYEQYF. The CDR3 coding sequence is TGTGCCAGCAGCCAAGACATTGGGGGGGCCTACGAGCAGTACTTC.

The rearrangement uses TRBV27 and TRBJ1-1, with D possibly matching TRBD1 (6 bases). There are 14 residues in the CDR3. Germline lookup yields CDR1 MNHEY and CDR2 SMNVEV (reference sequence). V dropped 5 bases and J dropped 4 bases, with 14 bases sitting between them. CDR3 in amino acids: CASSVLGGGTEAFF. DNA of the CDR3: TGTGCCAGCAGTGTACTCGGGGGCGGCACTGAAGCTTTCTTT.

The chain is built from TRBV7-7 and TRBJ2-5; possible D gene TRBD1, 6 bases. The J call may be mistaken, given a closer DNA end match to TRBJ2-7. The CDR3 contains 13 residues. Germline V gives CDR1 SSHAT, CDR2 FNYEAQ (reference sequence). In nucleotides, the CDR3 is TGTGCCAGCAGCCCTACAGGGTCCTACGAGCAGTACTTC. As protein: CASSPTGSYEQYF.

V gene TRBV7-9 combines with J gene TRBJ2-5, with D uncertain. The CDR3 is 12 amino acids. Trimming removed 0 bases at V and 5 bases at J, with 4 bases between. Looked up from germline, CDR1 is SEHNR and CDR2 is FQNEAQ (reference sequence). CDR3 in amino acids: CASSLAYETQYF. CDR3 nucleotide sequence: TGTGCCAGCAGCTTAGCGTACGAGACCCAGTACTTC.

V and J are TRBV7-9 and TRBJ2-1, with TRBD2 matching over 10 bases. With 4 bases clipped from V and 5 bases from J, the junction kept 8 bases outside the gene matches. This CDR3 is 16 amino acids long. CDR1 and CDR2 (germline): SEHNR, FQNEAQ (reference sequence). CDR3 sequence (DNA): TGTGCCAGCAGCTCGGTAGCGGGGGGCGTCGACAATGAGCAGTTCTTC. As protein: CASSSVAGGVDNEQFF.

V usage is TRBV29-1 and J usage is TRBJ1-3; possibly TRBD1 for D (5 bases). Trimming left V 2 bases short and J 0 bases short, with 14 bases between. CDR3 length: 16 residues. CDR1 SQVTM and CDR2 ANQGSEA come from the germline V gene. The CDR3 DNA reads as TGCAGCGTTGAATACGAACAGGTGAACTCTGGAAACACCATATATTTT. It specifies CSVEYEQVNSGNTIYF.

The CDR3 sequence is CASSWGHPNEQFF. CDR3 bases: TGCGCCAGCAGCTGGGGACACCCTAATGAGCAGTTCTTC. The chain joins TRBV5-1 to TRBJ2-1; D might be TRBD1 (6 bases). Trimming pared 3 bases from V and 7 bases from J, leaving 11 bases between. The CDR3 has 13 amino acids. Germline assignment: CDR1 SGHRS and CDR2 YFSETQ.

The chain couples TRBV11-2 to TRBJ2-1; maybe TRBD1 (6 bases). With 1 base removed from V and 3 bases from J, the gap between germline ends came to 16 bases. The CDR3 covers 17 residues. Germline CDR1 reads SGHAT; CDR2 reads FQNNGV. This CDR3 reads CASSLAAGVRVYNEQFF. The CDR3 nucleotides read TGTGCCAGCAGCTTAGCGGCAGGGGTGCGGGTCTACAATGAGCAGTTCTTC.

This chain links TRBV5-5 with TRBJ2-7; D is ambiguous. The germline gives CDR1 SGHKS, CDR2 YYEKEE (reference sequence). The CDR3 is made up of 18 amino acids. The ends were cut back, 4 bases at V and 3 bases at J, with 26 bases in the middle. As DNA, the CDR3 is TGTGCCAGCAGCCAGCTGGGCGCGGTGTGGCCCCATGGCTACGAGCAGTACTTC. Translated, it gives CASSQLGAVWPHGYEQYF.

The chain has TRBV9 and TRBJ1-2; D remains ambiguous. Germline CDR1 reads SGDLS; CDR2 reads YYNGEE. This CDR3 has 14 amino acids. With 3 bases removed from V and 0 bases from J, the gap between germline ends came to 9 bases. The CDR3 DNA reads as TGTGCCAGCAGCGCGAACACGGCTAACTATGGCTACACCTTC. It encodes CASSANTANYGYTF.

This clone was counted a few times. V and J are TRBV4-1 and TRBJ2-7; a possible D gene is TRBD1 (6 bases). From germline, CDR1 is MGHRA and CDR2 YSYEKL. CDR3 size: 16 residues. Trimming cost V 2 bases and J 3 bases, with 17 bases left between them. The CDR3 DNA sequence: TGCGCCAGCAGCCAATCGTTGACAGGTTTCCTCTACGAGCAGTACTTC. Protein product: CASSQSLTGFLYEQYF.

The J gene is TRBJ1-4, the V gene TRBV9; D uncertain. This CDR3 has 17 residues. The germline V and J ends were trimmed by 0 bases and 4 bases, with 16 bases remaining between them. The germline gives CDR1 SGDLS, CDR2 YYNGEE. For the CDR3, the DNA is TGTGCCAGCAGCGTAGGACTCAACCTTAACTATAATGAAAAACTGTTTTTT. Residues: CASSVGLNLNYNEKLFF. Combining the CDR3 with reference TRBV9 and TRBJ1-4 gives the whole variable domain DSGVTQTPKHLITATGQRVTLRCSPRSGDLSVYWYQQSLDQGLQFLIQYYNGEERAKGNILERFSAQQFPDLHSELNLSSLELGDSALYFCASSVGLNLNYNEKLFFGSGTQLSVL.

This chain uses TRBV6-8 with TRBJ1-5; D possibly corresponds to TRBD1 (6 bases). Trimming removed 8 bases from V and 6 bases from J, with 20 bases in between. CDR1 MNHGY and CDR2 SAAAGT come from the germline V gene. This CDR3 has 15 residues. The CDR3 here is CASHTGKGKSQPQHF. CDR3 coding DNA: TGTGCCAGCCACACAGGGAAGGGGAAGAGTCAGCCCCAGCATTTT.